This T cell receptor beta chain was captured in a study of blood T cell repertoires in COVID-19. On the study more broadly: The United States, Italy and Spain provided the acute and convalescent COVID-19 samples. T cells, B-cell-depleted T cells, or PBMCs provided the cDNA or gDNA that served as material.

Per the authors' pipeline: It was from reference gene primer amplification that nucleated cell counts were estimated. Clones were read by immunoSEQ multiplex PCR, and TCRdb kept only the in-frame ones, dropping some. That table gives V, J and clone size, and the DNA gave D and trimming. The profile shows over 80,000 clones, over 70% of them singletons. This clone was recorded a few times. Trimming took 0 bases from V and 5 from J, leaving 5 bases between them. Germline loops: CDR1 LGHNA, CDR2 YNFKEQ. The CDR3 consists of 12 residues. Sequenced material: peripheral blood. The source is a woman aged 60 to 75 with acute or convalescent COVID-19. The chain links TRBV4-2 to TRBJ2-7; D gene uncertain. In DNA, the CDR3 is TGTGCCAGCAGCCAAGATTGGCACGAGCAGTACTTC. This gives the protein CASSQDWHEQYF.